The source of this T cell receptor (beta chain) is a study of cytomegalovirus exposure and HLA in healthy donors. V was cut by 3 bases and J by 4 bases, with 10 bases left in between. CDR1 MNHNS and CDR2 SASEGT come from the germline V gene. The length of the CDR3 is 14 residues. The PCR was carried out with 60 Vbeta primers and 13 Jbeta primers. The protocol was immunoSEQ multiplex PCR, while the TCRdb copy is restricted to in-frame clones and leaves out a portion. The repertoire holds approximately 110,000 clones, 65% to 75% seen once, with about 4% in the top ten. Healthy bone marrow donors supplied every sample.

V usage is TRBV6-1 and J usage is TRBJ1-5, with a possible D match to TRBD1 (6 bases). The sequence derives from a woman aged 50 to 60 in good health and CMV-seropositive. The specimen was PBMCs. This chain's CDR3 is CASSDSGVNQPQHF. DNA for the CDR3: TGTGCCAGCAGTGATTCAGGGGTAAATCAGCCCCAGCATTTT.